These T cell receptor beta chains were read from a single sample in a study of blood T cells in healthy people across ages. MiXCR, run by TCRdb on the 5' RACE reads, gives a single entry per CDR3 protein. Among about 680,000 distinct CDR3 sequences listed, around 49% were seen once. Specimen: blood. These receptor sequences come from a woman aged 60-75 years in good health. Each CDR3 is given with its conserved first and last residue. Fields, in order: CDR3 protein, V gene, J gene, clone size, D gene. A D gene is named only where the DNA matches it firmly. Some rows mark clone size as missing; the rest say once, few, many or name a class of expanded clone.

CASSLTPGLGAYNEQYF	TRBV7-2	-	-	TRBD2
CASNRGGGLYEQYF	TRBV12-3/TRBV12-4	-	-	TRBD2
CAIQGDRPANYGYTF	TRBV10-3	TRBJ1-2	-	TRBD1
CASSQGPQNYGYTF	TRBV3-1	TRBJ1-2	-	-
CSARAGQGTDEKLFF	TRBV20-1	TRBJ1-4	-	TRBD1
CASSPVPGQGPSNYGYTF	TRBV5-1	TRBJ1-2	few	TRBD1
CASSHGTSGAYEQYF	TRBV3-1	-	-	TRBD2
CASSLLIYEQYF	TRBV28	TRBJ2-7	-	-
CSARASGSRSNNEQFF	TRBV20-1	TRBJ2-1	-	TRBD2
CASSQGLALSTDTQYF	TRBV7-2	TRBJ2-3	few	-
CSARQLWGQETQYF	TRBV20-1	TRBJ2-5	once	-
CSARPAEPNTDTQYF	TRBV20-1	TRBJ2-3	-	-
CASRQGSTEAFF	TRBV6-5	TRBJ1-1	few	-
CASSRDGHRGPGEGEQYF	TRBV5-5	-	-	-
CASSSGTGVGTDTQYF	TRBV5-5	TRBJ2-3	-	TRBD1
CASSYSMASQETQYF	TRBV6-5	TRBJ2-5	-	-
CASSPKSSYNSPLHF	TRBV6-6	TRBJ1-6	few	-
CASSQDRHYGTDEQYF	TRBV3-1	TRBJ2-7	-	-
CASSHLMTGQSYEQYF	TRBV6-2/TRBV6-3	TRBJ2-7	many	-
CSAAGPSDNVEAFF	TRBV20-1	TRBJ1-1	-	-
CASFRGDTGELFF	TRBV6-5	TRBJ2-2	-	-
CASSFRSRYEQYF	TRBV7-2	TRBJ2-7	few	-
CASSRASGTGSYNEQFF	TRBV4-3	TRBJ2-1	-	TRBD1
CASSYKTSGERYEQYF	TRBV6-2/TRBV6-3	TRBJ2-7	few	TRBD2
CATQRDSNSPLHF	TRBV28	TRBJ1-6	many	TRBD1
CATGTPASYEQYF	TRBV10-3	TRBJ2-7	many	-
CSARDARGTSGLTYEQYF	TRBV20-1	-	-	TRBD2
CASSAGLAVEDTQYF	TRBV27	TRBJ2-3	-	TRBD2
CSVEGAGNEKLFF	TRBV29-1	TRBJ1-4	few	-
CSASSVRDSSYEQYF	TRBV20-1	TRBJ2-7	few	-
CASSQELTGGPSYEQYF	TRBV3-1	TRBJ2-7	-	TRBD2
CSARDLSGTANYGYTF	TRBV20-1	TRBJ1-2	-	TRBD1
CASSSGRGEQFF	TRBV7-6	TRBJ2-1	few	TRBD2
CASMTGDRTGNEQYF	TRBV27	TRBJ2-7	-	TRBD1
CASSRETDNEQFF	TRBV18	TRBJ2-1	few	-
CASSSRGMVSYNEQFF	TRBV27	TRBJ2-1	-	-
CSAGWGLKTDTQYF	TRBV20-1	TRBJ2-3	few	-
CASSLFERKPQFF	TRBV10-3	TRBJ2-1	-	-
CSASQGWDEQYF	TRBV20-1	TRBJ2-7	-	-
CSARALGGNSYEQYF	TRBV20-1	TRBJ2-7	many	-
CASSSGLAGSNEQFF	TRBV7-3	TRBJ2-1	-	TRBD2
CASSASGLALNEQFF	TRBV5-5	TRBJ2-1	-	TRBD2
CASSQGPRQSQETQYF	TRBV3-1	TRBJ2-5	few	-
CASSDTSGRAGDNEQFF	TRBV25-1	TRBJ2-1	many	TRBD2
CSARWGEKLFF	TRBV20-1	TRBJ1-4	-	-
CASSRQGGESETQYF	TRBV6-6	TRBJ2-5	few	TRBD1
CASRPGTGGSYEQYF	TRBV5-1	TRBJ2-7	few	TRBD1
CASSRTSGNYEQYF	TRBV12-3/TRBV12-4	TRBJ2-7	many	TRBD2
CASSLDGGNEQYF	TRBV12-3/TRBV12-4	TRBJ2-5	-	-
CSARSYDGGAETQYF	TRBV20-1	TRBJ2-5	-	-
CASSQDVGAGGTLEQYF	TRBV4-3	TRBJ2-5	once	-
CASSVRGLKNIQYF	TRBV2	-	-	-
CASSPLQGAGNEQFF	TRBV18	TRBJ2-1	once	TRBD1
CSVRTGGTTEAFF	TRBV29-1	TRBJ1-1	-	TRBD1
CASSQEAGTTDTQYF	TRBV4-3	TRBJ2-3	-	TRBD2
CASSQVWTGAYEQYF	TRBV4-2	TRBJ2-7	many	TRBD1
CASTTVGLAKNIQYF	TRBV12-3/TRBV12-4	TRBJ2-4	many	-
CASSLTSYYEQYF	TRBV28	TRBJ2-7	-	-
CSARDASGIKAGELFF	TRBV20-1	TRBJ2-2	-	TRBD2